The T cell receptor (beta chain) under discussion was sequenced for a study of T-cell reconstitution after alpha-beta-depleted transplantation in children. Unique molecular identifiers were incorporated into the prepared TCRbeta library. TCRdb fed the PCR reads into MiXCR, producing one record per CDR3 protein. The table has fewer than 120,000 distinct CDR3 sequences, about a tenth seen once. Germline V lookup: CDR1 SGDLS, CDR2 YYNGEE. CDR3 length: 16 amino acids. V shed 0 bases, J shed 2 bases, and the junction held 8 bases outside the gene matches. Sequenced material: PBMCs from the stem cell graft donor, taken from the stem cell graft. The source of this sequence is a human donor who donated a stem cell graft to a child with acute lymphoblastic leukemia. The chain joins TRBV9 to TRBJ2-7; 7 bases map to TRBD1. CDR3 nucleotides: TGTGCCAGCAGCGTAGAGGCGACAGGGTTTACCTACGAGCAGTACTTC. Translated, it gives CASSVEATGFTYEQYF.